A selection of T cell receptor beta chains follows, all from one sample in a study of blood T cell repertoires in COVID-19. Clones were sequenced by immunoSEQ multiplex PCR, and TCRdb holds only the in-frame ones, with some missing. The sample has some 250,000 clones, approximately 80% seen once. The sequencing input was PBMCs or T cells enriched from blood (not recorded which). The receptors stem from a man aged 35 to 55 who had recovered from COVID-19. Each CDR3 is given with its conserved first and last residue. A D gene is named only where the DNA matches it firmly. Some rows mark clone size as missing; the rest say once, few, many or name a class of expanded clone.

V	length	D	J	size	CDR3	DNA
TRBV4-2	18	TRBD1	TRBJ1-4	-	CASSQGRPGTATNEKLFF	TGTGCCAGCAGCCAAGGGCGTCCGGGGACAGCAACTAATGAAAAACTGTTTTTT
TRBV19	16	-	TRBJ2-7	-	CASSIVYPGARYEQYF	TGTGCCAGTAGTATAGTATATCCAGGGGCGAGGTACGAGCAGTACTTC
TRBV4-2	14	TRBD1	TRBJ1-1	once	CASSYQGAKTEAFF	TGTGCCAGCAGCTACCAGGGGGCGAAGACTGAAGCTTTCTTT
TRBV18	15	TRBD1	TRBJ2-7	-	CASSPSGTGVGEQYF	TGTGCCAGCTCACCATCAGGGACAGGGGTGGGCGAGCAGTACTTC
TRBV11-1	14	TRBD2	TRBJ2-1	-	CASSLSGRYNEQFF	TGTGCCAGCAGCCTTAGCGGGAGGTACAATGAGCAGTTCTTC
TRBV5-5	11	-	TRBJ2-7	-	CASSLQIEQYF	TGTGCCAGCAGCTTGCAGATCGAGCAGTACTTC
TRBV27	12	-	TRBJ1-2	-	CASRVANYGYTF	TGTGCCAGCCGGGTGGCGAACTATGGCTACACCTTC
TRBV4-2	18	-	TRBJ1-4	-	CASSQTGGVYTTNEKLFF	TGTGCCAGCAGCCAAACGGGGGGAGTCTATACAACTAATGAAAAACTGTTTTTT
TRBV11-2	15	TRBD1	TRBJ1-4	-	CASSLGPGGYEKLFF	TGTGCCAGCAGCTTAGGGCCAGGGGGCTACGAAAAACTGTTTTTT
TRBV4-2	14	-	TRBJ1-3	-	CASSDAGTGNTIYF	TGTGCCAGCAGCGATGCAGGGACAGGAAACACCATATATTTT
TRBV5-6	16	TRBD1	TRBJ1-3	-	CASSFSWTGAGNTIYF	TGTGCCAGCAGCTTCTCCTGGACAGGGGCTGGAAACACCATATATTTT
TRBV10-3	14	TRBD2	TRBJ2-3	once	CAISEGTNTDTQYF	TGTGCCATCAGTGAAGGGACTAACACAGATACGCAGTATTTT
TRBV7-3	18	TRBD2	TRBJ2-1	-	CASSFQPLAGDMYNEQFF	TGTGCCAGCAGCTTCCAACCTTTAGCGGGGGATATGTACAATGAGCAGTTCTTC
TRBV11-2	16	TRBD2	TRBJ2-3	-	CASSSIWAGGGDTQYF	TGTGCCAGCAGCTCAATTTGGGCGGGAGGAGGAGATACGCAGTATTTT
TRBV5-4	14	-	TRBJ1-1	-	CASSRDKVNTEAFF	TGTGCCAGCAGCCGAGACAAGGTGAACACTGAAGCTTTCTTT
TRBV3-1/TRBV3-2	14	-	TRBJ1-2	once	CASSLEGVHYGYTF	TGTGCCAGCAGCTTAGAGGGAGTACACTATGGCTACACCTTC
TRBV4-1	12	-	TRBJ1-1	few	CASSQGASGAFF	TGCGCCAGCAGCCAAGGGGCCTCTGGGGCTTTCTTT
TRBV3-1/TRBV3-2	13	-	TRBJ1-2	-	CASSLTQLYGYTF	TGTGCCAGCAGCCTGACCCAACTATATGGCTACACCTTC
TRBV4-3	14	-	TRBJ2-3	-	CASSQALATDTQYF	TGCGCCAGCAGCCAAGCACTAGCTACAGATACGCAGTATTTT
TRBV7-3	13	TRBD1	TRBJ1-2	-	CASSSTGNYGYTF	TGTGCCAGCAGCTCGACAGGGAACTATGGCTACACCTTC
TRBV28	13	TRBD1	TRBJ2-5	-	CASADRGGETQYF	TGTGCCAGCGCGGACAGGGGTGGAGAGACCCAGTACTTC
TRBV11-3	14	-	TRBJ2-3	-	CASSLRLVTDTQYF	TGTGCCAGCAGCTTGAGACTAGTGACAGATACGCAGTATTTT
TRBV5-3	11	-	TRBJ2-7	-	CARRGSYEQYF	TGTGCCAGAAGGGGCAGCTACGAGCAGTACTTC
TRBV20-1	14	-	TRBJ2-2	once	CSASYRTNTGELFF	TGCAGTGCTAGTTACAGGACGAACACCGGGGAGCTGTTTTTT
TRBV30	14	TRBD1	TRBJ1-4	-	CAWGVGQPNEKLFF	TGTGCCTGGGGGGTGGGACAGCCTAATGAAAAACTGTTTTTT
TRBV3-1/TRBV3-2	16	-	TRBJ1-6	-	CASSQEFVPVVSPLHF	TGTGCCAGCAGCCAAGAATTTGTTCCAGTGGTTTCACCCCTCCACTTT
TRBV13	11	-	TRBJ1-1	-	CASSSDSEAFF	TGTGCCAGCAGCTCAGACAGTGAAGCTTTCTTT
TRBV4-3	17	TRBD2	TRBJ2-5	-	CASSQAPQGLAGETQYF	TGCGCCAGCAGCCAAGCTCCCCAGGGACTAGCGGGTGAGACCCAGTACTTC
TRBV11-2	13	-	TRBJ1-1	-	CASSLDLNTEAFF	TGTGCCAGCAGCTTAGATTTAAACACTGAAGCTTTCTTT
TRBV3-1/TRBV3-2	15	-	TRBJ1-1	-	CASSPLEPVDTEAFF	TGTGCCAGCAGTCCACTAGAACCGGTGGACACTGAAGCTTTCTTT
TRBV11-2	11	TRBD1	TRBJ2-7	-	CASSSGQGQYF	TGTGCCAGCAGCTCTGGACAGGGGCAGTACTTC
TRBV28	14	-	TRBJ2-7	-	CASGVGGVPYEQYF	TGTGCCAGCGGCGTAGGGGGAGTTCCCTACGAGCAGTACTTC
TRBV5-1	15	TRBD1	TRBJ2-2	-	CASSNRQGNTGELFF	TGCGCCAGCAGCAACCGACAGGGGAACACCGGGGAGCTGTTTTTT
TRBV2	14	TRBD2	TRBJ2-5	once	CASTLRRGGETQYF	TGTGCCAGCACCCTCCGTCGCGGGGGAGAGACCCAGTACTTC